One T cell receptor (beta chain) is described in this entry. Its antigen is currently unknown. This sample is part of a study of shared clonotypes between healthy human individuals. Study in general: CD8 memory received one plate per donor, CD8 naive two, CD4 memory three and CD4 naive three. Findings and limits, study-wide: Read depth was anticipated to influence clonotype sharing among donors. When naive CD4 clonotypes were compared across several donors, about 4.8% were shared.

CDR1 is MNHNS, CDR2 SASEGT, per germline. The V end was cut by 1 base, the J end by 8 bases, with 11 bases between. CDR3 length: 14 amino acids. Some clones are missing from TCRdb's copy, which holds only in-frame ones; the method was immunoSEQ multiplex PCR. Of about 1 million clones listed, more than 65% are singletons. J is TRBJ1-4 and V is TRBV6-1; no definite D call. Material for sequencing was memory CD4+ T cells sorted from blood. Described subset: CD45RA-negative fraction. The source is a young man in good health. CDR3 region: CASSEGPVREKLFF. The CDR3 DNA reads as TGTGCCAGCAGTGAAGGGCCAGTTCGAGAAAAACTGTTTTTT.